A selection of T cell receptor beta chains follows, all from one sample in a study of OX40 agonist ivuxolimab in advanced cancers. Assay used: immunoSEQ multiplex PCR; TCRdb lists only in-frame clones, some missing. There are over 65,000 clones in the sample; approximately 86% occur only once, and roughly 1.9% lies in the top ten. The input for sequencing was CD4+ or CD8+ T cells sorted from blood, taken in a trial of the OX40 agonist ivuxolimab. These receptors all stem from an adult with an advanced solid tumor such as melanoma, head and neck, liver or kidney cancer. Both conserved end residues are part of each CDR3.

len,j_gene,v_gene,CDR3aa
17,TRBJ1-6,TRBV7-3,CASSPTQTGWANSPLHF
15,TRBJ2-7,TRBV7-6,CASSLDRGVSYEQYF
14,TRBJ1-2,TRBV28,CASSSTGEVYGYTF
16,TRBJ1-5,TRBV7-9,CASSRSGTGSNQPQHF
15,TRBJ2-4,TRBV7-2,CASSYSTGTKNIQYF
13,TRBJ1-3,TRBV2,CASEGTSGNTIYF
17,TRBJ2-6,TRBV2,CASTGSGHISGANVLTF
16,TRBJ1-6,TRBV19,CASSVTGSSYNSPLHF
14,TRBJ1-1,TRBV28,CASSTGQGNTEAFF
13,TRBJ2-5,TRBV29-1,CSVAQSQEETQYF
13,TRBJ1-2,TRBV5-4,CASSQDRDYGYTF
14,TRBJ1-6,TRBV6-1,CASSEAGVNSPLHF
17,TRBJ2-5,TRBV28,CASSLDPWAGPKETQYF
15,TRBJ2-3,TRBV9,CDRTGSGRDTDTQYF
15,TRBJ2-7,TRBV4-3,CASSQVGTLSYEQYF
12,TRBJ1-1,TRBV28,CASSLRRGEAFF
13,TRBJ1-6,TRBV6-1,CASRPRANSPLHF
15,TRBJ2-2,TRBV5-1,CASSPYLSGAGELFF
13,TRBJ2-3,TRBV2,CASNQGGTDTQYF
15,TRBJ2-1,TRBV5-1,CASSLGDREADEQFF
13,TRBJ2-7,TRBV5-1,CASSTDRGNEQYF
13,TRBJ1-6,TRBV29-1,CSVESGFGAPLHF
18,TRBJ2-6,TRBV7-9,CASSDRGGGSSGANVLTF
16,TRBJ2-4,TRBV19,CASSMGQRLAKNIQYF
19,TRBJ2-3,TRBV5-1,CASSRRLAGAQQTTDTQYF
15,TRBJ1-6,TRBV29-1,CSVKGANSYNSPLHF
15,TRBJ2-2,TRBV9,CASSPQGSNTGELFF
13,TRBJ1-2,TRBV28,CASRVPQGYGYTF
16,TRBJ1-1,TRBV7-9,CASSPLFGQGAGEAFF
14,TRBJ1-1,TRBV19,CASSTGTGDTEAFF
16,TRBJ1-2,TRBV28,CASRWTGGAAGYGYTF
13,TRBJ2-5,TRBV27,CASSFQGFETQYF
13,TRBJ2-7,TRBV7-2,CASSSYRGNEQYF
14,TRBJ2-7,TRBV10-1,CASSPTGRSYEQYF
15,TRBJ1-6,TRBV2,CASSVRSLKESPLHF
18,TRBJ1-2,TRBV5-1,CASSLIVTPTLPLYGYTF
15,TRBJ2-5,TRBV29-1,CSVPPSGGAGETQYF
15,TRBJ1-3,TRBV5-1,CASSSDGSSGNTIYF
15,TRBJ2-2,TRBV6-1,CASSSLAGGAGELFF
14,TRBJ1-5,TRBV27,CASSWKASGQPQHF
16,TRBJ2-3,TRBV19,CASSMIGTTWLDTQYF
13,TRBJ1-2,TRBV19,CASSRGLRWSYTF
15,TRBJ2-1,TRBV5-1,CASSASPSSYNEQFF
15,TRBJ1-2,TRBV2,CASSARSSSNYGYTF
13,TRBJ2-7,TRBV28,CASSGDRYYEQYF
14,TRBJ1-2,TRBV4-3,CASSQDGGSKGYTF
12,TRBJ1-2,TRBV2,CASRQLNYGYTF
14,TRBJ2-1,TRBV7-9,CASSLVGLTIEQFF
13,TRBJ2-5,TRBV10-2,CASSFVPPDYPHF